Below are 9 T cell receptor beta chains sequenced from a single sample in a study of T-cell memory formation after mild COVID-19. TCRdb called the 5' RACE reads again in MiXCR, with one record for every CDR3 protein. This sample yields about 610,000 distinct CDR3 sequences, of which 15% to 20% are seen a single time; approximately 8.1% belongs to the top ten. The sequenced sample was PBMCs or a T cell subset sorted from them (not recorded which). The receptors stem from an adult woman who had mild COVID-19 (a few samples of this study predate the infection). Cell type and time point are not known.

The chain joins TRBV2 to TRBJ2-3, with D perhaps matching TRBD2 (5 bases). V gave up 3 bases and J gave up 8 bases, with 18 bases separating them. Germline V gene lookup returns CDR1 SNHLY and CDR2 FYNNEI. The CDR3 runs 15 residues. In DNA form, the CDR3 reads TGTGCCAGCAGTGACTTTACCTATGGACTGGGTACGCAGTATTTT. Amino acids: CASSDFTYGLGTQYF.

In this sample, this clonotype turned up a few times. V gene TRBV9 combines with J gene TRBJ2-2, with D possibly being TRBD1 (6 bases). This CDR3 has 16 residues. The V gene lost 5 bases and the J gene lost 6 bases, with 20 bases spanning the gap. Germline lookup yields CDR1 SGDLS and CDR2 YYNGEE. The CDR3 DNA follows: TGTGCCAGCAGTCATACCTACATTGAGGGGGCCGGGGAGCTGTTTTTT. Protein product: CASSHTYIEGAGELFF.

The rearrangement joins TRBV24-1 to TRBJ2-5; 9 positions agree with TRBD2. CDR3 length: 21 amino acids. The junction had 21 bases not matched to a gene; V was cut back by 5 bases and J by 0 bases. CDR1 is KGHDR, CDR2 SFDVKD, per germline. The CDR3 loop is CATSAPGGLAGPRGHQETQYF. The CDR3 region has the DNA TGTGCCACCAGTGCCCCGGGGGGGCTAGCGGGGCCGAGAGGTCACCAAGAGACCCAGTACTTC.

This clonotype has only a few counts. The V call is TRBV6-5, the J call TRBJ1-1; D is possibly TRBD1 (6 bases). Germline loops: CDR1 MNHEY, CDR2 SVGAGI. The CDR3 is 14 amino acids. The V end was cut by 6 bases, the J end by 0 bases, with 11 bases between. CDR3 protein: CASRLGTLNTEAFF. CDR3 DNA sequence: TGTGCCAGCAGACTGGGGACATTGAACACTGAAGCTTTCTTT.

V and J are TRBV20-1 and TRBJ2-2; maybe TRBD1 (5 bases). This CDR3 is built from 13 residues. V was shortened by 5 bases and J by 4 bases, with 11 bases between the two germline ends. Germline CDR1 is DFQATT and CDR2 is SNEGSKA (reference sequence). The CDR3: CSARTGSTGELFF. CDR3 nucleotides: TGCAGTGCTCGCACAGGTTCCACCGGGGAGCTGTTTTTT.

In this sample, this clonotype turned up a few times. The CDR3 sequence is CASRLGGRAGTEAFF. The CDR3 DNA reads as TGTGCCAGCAGGCTCGGGGGACGTGCGGGCACTGAAGCTTTCTTT. The chain links TRBV5-4 to TRBJ1-1, with a weak D call TRBD1 (5 bases). The CDR3 spans 15 residues. The V end lost 5 bases, the J end lost 4 bases, and 18 bases lay between the germline ends. CDR1 is SGHNT and CDR2 is YYREEE in the germline V gene (reference sequence).

J is TRBJ2-1 and V is TRBV19, with D maybe TRBD2 (6 bases). V was clipped by 7 bases and J by 0 bases, with 13 bases between them. This CDR3 comprises 15 residues. Germline V lookup: CDR1 LNHDA, CDR2 SQIVND (reference sequence). CDR3 sequence: CASTQDGSSYNEQFF. The CDR3 DNA follows: TGTGCCAGTACCCAGGACGGGAGCTCCTACAATGAGCAGTTCTTC.

This clonotype was seen ten or more times. The rearrangement uses TRBV5-1 and TRBJ2-5; D remains unclear. In germline, CDR1 is SGHRS, CDR2 YFSETQ. The CDR3 has 12 amino acids. Trimming shortened V by 4 bases and J by 4 bases, and 8 bases separated the two germline ends. The DNA for the CDR3 is TGCGCCAGCAGCCGCCTCGGAGAGACCCAGTACTTC. It encodes CASSRLGETQYF.

The chain carries TRBV2 and TRBJ2-7; possible D gene TRBD1, 7 bases. The CDR3 covers 11 residues. Trimming removed 3 bases at V and 12 bases at J, with 12 bases between. Germline V gene data show CDR1 as SNHLY and CDR2 as FYNNEI. CDR3 amino acids: CASSDAGQRYF. In nucleotides, the CDR3 is TGTGCCAGCAGTGACGCGGGACAGCGGTACTTC.